What follows are 22 T cell receptor beta chains derived from one specimen sequenced in a study of human T cells and chemical hapten exposure. Documented time point: patch test 2, 6 weeks after DPC sensitization. Noted treatment: therapeutic diphenylcyclopropenone sensitization with weekly scalp DPC. MiXCR, run by TCRdb on the RACE reads, gives a single entry per CDR3 protein. The sample lists more than 75,000 distinct CDR3 sequences, 9.3% seen once, with about 2% in the top ten. The sample consisted of whole blood, taken in connection with sensitization to the hapten diphenylcyclopropenone (DPC). The receptors here all came from a woman aged 40 to 50 with alopecia areata. Some clones in this sample may be carry-over from other donors' samples.

This clonotype has at least ten counts. The V call is TRBV9, the J call TRBJ2-7; 10 bases map to TRBD2. The CDR3 has 16 amino acids. Germline CDR1 SGDLS, CDR2 YYNGEE. V trimming: 2 bases; J trimming: 5 bases; junction bases outside the gene matches: 10. The CDR3 bases are TGTGCCAGCAGCGTTGGACTAAGCGGGAGGGCCCACGAGCAGTACTTC. Protein: CASSVGLSGRAHEQYF.

In this sample, this clonotype turned up a few times. The chain is built from TRBV7-9 and TRBJ2-7; D remains unclear. The V gene lost 5 bases and the J gene lost 3 bases, with 8 bases spanning the gap. The CDR3 runs 12 residues. Germline values: CDR1 SEHNR, CDR2 FQNEAQ (reference sequence). CDR3 nucleotides: TGTGCCAGCAGCGGGCAGATCTACGAGCAGTACTTC. This codes for CASSGQIYEQYF.

This clonotype was picked up many times. The chain is built from TRBV11-2 and TRBJ2-1; maybe TRBD2 (5 bases). CDR1 is SGHAT and CDR2 is FQNNGV in the germline V gene. CDR3 length: 16 amino acids. V shed 5 bases and J shed 5 bases, with 19 bases lying between them. The CDR3 DNA sequence: TGTGCCAGCAGCGCCTATCCCGCTAGCAACCACAATGAGCAGTTCTTC. Amino acids: CASSAYPASNHNEQFF.

The chain joins TRBV6-6 to TRBJ2-3, with 14 bases matching TRBD2. V trimming: 5 bases; J trimming: 6 bases; junction bases outside the gene matches: 10. The CDR3 spans 17 residues. Germline CDR1 and CDR2: MNHNY and SVGAGI (reference sequence). The CDR3 loop is CASSRRGLAGATDTQYF. The CDR3 DNA follows: TGTGCCAGCAGTAGGAGGGGACTAGCGGGAGCAACTGATACGCAGTATTTT.

This clonotype has only a few counts. The gene calls are TRBV7-2 and TRBJ2-7; TRBD2 aligns across 8 bases. Germline CDR1 is SGHTA and CDR2 is FQGNSA. The CDR3 extends over 15 amino acids. V was clipped by 6 bases and J by 1 base; unmatched bases: 8. CDR3 sequence (DNA): TGTGCCAGCAGTCCAGGACGCGGGAGGTCCTACGAGCAGTACTTC. This translates into CASSPGRGRSYEQYF. Variable domain in full (rest from reference TRBV7-2 and TRBJ2-7): GAGVSQSPSNKVTEKGKDVELRCDPISGHTALYWYRQSLGQGLEFLIYFQGNSAPDKSGLPSDRFSAERTGGSVSTLTIQRTQQEDSAVYLCASSPGRGRSYEQYFGPGTRLTVT.

J is TRBJ2-3 and V is TRBV7-2, with TRBD1 matching 8 bases. Germline V gene lookup returns CDR1 SGHTA and CDR2 FQGNSA. Losses at the gene ends were 6 bases for V and 1 base for J; bases not matched to a gene: 6. The CDR3 extends over 15 amino acids. CDR3 nucleotides: TGTGCCAGCAGACCCCCGGGACAGGGCACAGATACGCAGTATTTT. It translates to CASRPPGQGTDTQYF.

This chain links TRBV4-3 with TRBJ2-7; D remains ambiguous. With 5 bases removed from V and 2 bases from J, the gap between germline ends came to 13 bases. The CDR3 is 14 residues long. The germline V gene encodes CDR1 LGHNA and CDR2 YSLEER. CDR3 region: CASSLEFGTYEQYF. For the CDR3, the DNA is TGCGCCAGCAGCTTGGAGTTCGGAACCTACGAGCAGTACTTC.

J is TRBJ2-1 and V is TRBV3-1; 8 bases align to TRBD2. Germline lookup yields CDR1 LGHDT and CDR2 YNNKEL (reference sequence). The CDR3 consists of 18 residues. Trimming cost V 4 bases and J 10 bases; bases outside gene matches: 21. DNA of the CDR3: TGTGCCAGCAGCCGGGACGGTGCGGGACTAGTACTCGAGGGGGAGCAGTTCTTC. Encoded protein: CASSRDGAGLVLEGEQFF.

The table lists this clonotype with many counts. V gene TRBV7-2 combines with J gene TRBJ1-6; possibly TRBD1 for D (6 bases). This CDR3 is 15 amino acids long. Trimming cost V 0 bases and J 9 bases, with 12 bases left between them. Germline V lookup: CDR1 SGHTA, CDR2 FQGNSA. CDR3 amino acids: CASSLAQGRSSPLHF. CDR3 DNA sequence: TGTGCCAGCAGCTTAGCGCAGGGGCGAAGTTCACCCCTCCACTTT.

V usage is TRBV6-5 and J usage is TRBJ2-7; perhaps D is TRBD1 or TRBD2 (6 bases each). V lost 6 bases to trimming and J lost 1 base, with 10 bases between them. Per germline, CDR1 MNHEY and CDR2 SVGAGI. The CDR3 consists of 13 residues. The CDR3 spells CASRRGVSYEQYF. The CDR3 coding sequence is TGTGCCAGCAGGAGGGGGGTTTCCTACGAGCAGTACTTC.

This clonotype came up a few times. The CDR3 loop is CASSPTGPPNTGELFF. Written as DNA, the CDR3 is TGTGCCAGCTCACCAACGGGACCCCCGAACACCGGGGAGCTGTTTTTT. The chain has TRBV18 and TRBJ2-2, with D perhaps assigned TRBD1 or TRBD2 (5 bases each). Germline CDR1 is KGHSH and CDR2 is LQKENI. V was clipped by 2 bases and J by 0 bases, with 10 bases between them. There are 16 residues in the CDR3. Based on the CDR3 plus reference TRBV18 and TRBJ2-2, the full variable domain is NAGVMQNPRHLVRRRGQEARLRCSPMKGHSHVYWYRQLPEEGLKFMVYLQKENIIDESGMPKERFSAEFPKEGPSILRIQQVVRGDSAAYFCASSPTGPPNTGELFFGEGSRLTVL.

A few counts support this clonotype. The chain combines TRBV12-3 or TRBV12-4 with TRBJ1-2; 9 positions match TRBD1. The V gene end was trimmed by 5 bases and the J gene end by 3 bases; junction bases not matched to a gene: 10. This CDR3 region has 16 residues. The CDR3 spells CASSRQQGASDYGYTF. CDR3 in DNA: TGTGCCAGCAGTCGCCAACAGGGGGCGTCGGACTATGGCTACACCTTC.

This clonotype was recorded a few times. The CDR3 loop reads CSARVGSGFWQPQHF. CDR3 nucleotides: TGCAGTGCTAGAGTAGGTTCAGGGTTTTGGCAGCCCCAGCATTTT. The gene calls are TRBV20-1 and TRBJ1-5, with a weak D call TRBD1 (5 bases). The CDR3 is 15 amino acids. V lost 1 base and J lost 7, with 17 bases in between. The germline gives CDR1 DFQATT, CDR2 SNEGSKA (reference sequence).

The V and J genes are TRBV24-1 and TRBJ2-1; 16 positions agree with TRBD2. The CDR3 has 19 amino acids. The germline CDR1 and CDR2 sequences are KGHDR and SFDVKD. Germline trimming cut 3 bases from V and 3 bases from J; bases unmatched to any gene: 7. The CDR3 region is CATSDTGTSGRVVYNEQFF. In DNA form, the CDR3 reads TGTGCCACCAGTGATACCGGGACTAGCGGGAGGGTAGTCTACAATGAGCAGTTCTTC.

This clonotype was seen a few times. A clone one base away is much larger, so this may be a read error. The chain employs TRBV7-2 and TRBJ2-7; perhaps TRBD2 as D (6 bases). The CDR3 sequence is 13 residues long. Germline CDR1 SGHTA, CDR2 FQGNSA. The V end lost 7 bases, the J end lost 2 bases, and 12 bases lay between the germline ends. CDR3 residues: CASTGTGTYEQYF. In nucleotides, the CDR3 is TGTGCCAGCACCGGGACTGGCACCTACGAGCAGTACTTC.

About this clonotype: A much larger clone lies a single base off, so this may be a read error. The V gene is TRBV18, the J gene TRBJ1-1; D not certain. The CDR3 contains 12 residues. Trimming cost V 2 bases and J 12 bases, with 13 bases left between them. Germline V CDR1 and CDR2: KGHSH, LQKENI. The CDR3 loop reads CASSPLTLVSFF. The CDR3 DNA reads as TGTGCCAGCTCACCATTGACATTGGTTTCTTTCTTT.

This clonotype was seen ten or more times. The chain employs TRBV7-2 and TRBJ2-2; no clear D. V was cut by 1 base and J by 0 bases, with 6 bases left in between. Germline V gene data show CDR1 as SGHTA and CDR2 as FQGNSA. The CDR3 is made up of 15 amino acids. The CDR3 DNA sequence: TGTGCCAGCAGCTTAGGAACGGCGAACACCGGGGAGCTGTTTTTT. It translates to CASSLGTANTGELFF.

The chain combines TRBV7-6 with TRBJ2-5; TRBD1 aligns across 9 bases. Trimming took 5 bases from V and 4 from J; bases not matched to a gene: 17. This CDR3 has 18 residues. CDR1 is SGHVS and CDR2 is FNYEAQ in the germline V gene. DNA for the CDR3: TGTGCCAGCAGCCCTAGATTTGGTACAGGGGGCCTTGGAGAGACCCAGTACTTC. Encoded protein: CASSPRFGTGGLGETQYF.

The chain is built from TRBV5-6 and TRBJ1-5; D unclear. The CDR3 runs 14 residues. Trimming removed 2 bases from V and 1 base from J, with 7 bases in between. The germline CDR1 and CDR2 sequences are SGHDT and YYEEEE. In DNA form, the CDR3 reads TGTGCCAGCAGCTTTCGTCAGAGCAATCAGCCCCAGCATTTT. It yields the protein CASSFRQSNQPQHF.

This clonotype was recorded at least ten times. The CDR3 loop is CSVRRLETQYF. CDR3 sequence (DNA): TGCAGCGTTCGTAGGTTAGAGACCCAGTACTTC. This chain connects TRBV29-1 to TRBJ2-5; D is uncertain. Germline CDR1 SQVTM, CDR2 ANQGSEA. The CDR3 is 11 residues long. With 5 bases removed from V and 4 bases from J, the gap between germline ends came to 8 bases.

This CDR3 is CASSHRDNYFYEQYF. CDR3 nucleotides: TGTGCCAGCAGTCACCGGGACAATTACTTCTACGAGCAGTACTTC. The chain employs TRBV6-2 or TRBV6-3 and TRBJ2-7; tentative D call: TRBD1 (6 bases). This CDR3 region has 15 residues. V lost 5 bases to trimming and J lost 3 bases, with 17 bases between them. Germline CDR1 and CDR2: MNHEY and SVGEGT.

This clonotype was found many times. The rearrangement joins TRBV3-1 to TRBJ2-7; TRBD2 agrees at 8 bases. CDR1 LGHDT and CDR2 YNNKEL come from the germline V gene (reference sequence). This CDR3 is 16 amino acids long. V was pared by 3 bases and J by 7 bases, with 14 bases of the junction left unmatched. For the CDR3, the DNA is TGTGCCAGCAGCCAGAGGGTAGCGGGACCCTACGGGGAGCAGTACTTC. Translating gives CASSQRVAGPYGEQYF.